The 24 T cell receptor beta chains below all came from one sample that was sequenced in a study of blood T cell repertoires in COVID-19. TCRdb's table, derived via immunoSEQ multiplex PCR, lists solely in-frame clones and lacks some. The sample has approximately 200,000 clones; 85% to 90% are singletons. What was sequenced was peripheral blood. Receptors originate from a man aged 60 to 69 who had recovered from COVID-19.

The rearrangement links TRBV5-4 to TRBJ2-3; TRBD2 matches 10 bases. Trimming took 6 bases from V and 0 from J; bases not matched to a gene: 10. CDR3 length equals 17 residues. CDR1 SGHNT and CDR2 YYREEE come from the germline V gene (reference sequence). The CDR3 here is CASIQAGGTTSTDTQYF. The CDR3 nucleotides read TGTGCCAGCATTCAAGCGGGGGGGACGACTAGCACAGATACGCAGTATTTT. The whole variable domain, remainder taken from reference TRBV5-4 and TRBJ2-3, is ETGVTQSPTHLIKTRGQQVTLRCSSQSGHNTVSWYQQALGQGPQFIFQYYREEENGRGNFPPRFSGLQFPNYSSELNVNALELDDSALYLCASIQAGGTTSTDTQYFGPGTRLTVL.

J is TRBJ2-7 and V is TRBV5-5; no definite D call. This CDR3 has 12 residues. Trimming stripped 3 bases from V and 3 bases from J, with 7 bases between. Germline V gives CDR1 SGHKS, CDR2 YYEKEE (reference sequence). The CDR3 DNA follows: TGTGCCAGCAGCTCCCAGGACTACGAGCAGTACTTC. It is translated as CASSSQDYEQYF.

The J gene is TRBJ2-3, the V gene TRBV9, with 10 nucleotides matching TRBD2. The CDR3 runs 17 residues. V gave up 0 bases and J gave up 2 bases; unmatched junction bases: 6. Germline V CDR1 and CDR2: SGDLS, YYNGEE. CDR3 protein: CASSVGPGLANTDTQYF. CDR3 in DNA: TGTGCCAGCAGCGTAGGGCCGGGACTAGCGAACACAGATACGCAGTATTTT.

The rearrangement joins TRBV18 to TRBJ2-1, with 8 bases matching TRBD1. Germline V gene lookup returns CDR1 KGHSH and CDR2 LQKENI. This CDR3 spans 16 amino acids. Germline trimming cut 6 bases from V and 1 base from J; bases unmatched to any gene: 8. The CDR3 nucleotides are TGTGCCAGCTCCCTGTCAGGGGGCGCGTCCTACAATGAGCAGTTCTTC. It encodes CASSLSGGASYNEQFF.

This clone was observed a handful of times. V and J are TRBV7-9 and TRBJ1-1; 8 bases are a match to TRBD1. Trimming cost V 4 bases and J 8 bases; bases outside gene matches: 9. The germline CDR1 and CDR2 sequences are SEHNR and FQNEAQ (reference sequence). The CDR3 length is 14 residues. CDR3 nucleotide sequence: TGTGCCAGCAGCTCAACTACAGGGGGGCTGGAAGCTTTCTTT. Its translation: CASSSTTGGLEAFF. The variable domain in full, completed from reference TRBV7-9 and TRBJ1-1, reads DTGVSQNPRHKITKRGQNVTFRCDPISEHNRLYWYRQTLGQGPEFLTYFQNEAQLEKSRLLSDRFSAERPKGSFSTLEIQRTEQGDSAMYLCASSSTTGGLEAFFGQGTRLTVV.

The V gene is TRBV24-1, the J gene TRBJ2-3; D is possibly TRBD1 (6 bases). The CDR3 sequence is 15 residues long. Germline CDR1 KGHDR, CDR2 SFDVKD. V lost 3 bases and J 0 bases, leaving 9 bases between the germline ends. Here the CDR3 reads CATSDVGQSTDTQYF. DNA for the CDR3: TGTGCCACCAGTGATGTCGGACAGAGCACAGATACGCAGTATTTT.

The chain carries TRBV4-2 and TRBJ2-1; 8 positions match TRBD1. Germline-derived CDR1 and CDR2 are LGHNA and YNFKEQ. After removal of 0 bases from V and 8 bases from J, the junction contained 9 bases not matched to a gene. The CDR3 is 16 amino acids. This CDR3 is CASSQDWTGSGYEQFF. CDR3 DNA sequence: TGTGCCAGCAGCCAAGATTGGACAGGGAGCGGGTATGAGCAGTTCTTC.

The V call is TRBV7-3, the J call TRBJ2-3; TRBD2 might be the D (6 bases). CDR1 SGHTA and CDR2 FQGTGA come from the germline V gene. CDR3 length: 15 amino acids. Trimming stripped 9 bases from V and 2 bases from J, with 18 bases between. The CDR3 DNA sequence: TGTGCCAGTCGAACCGCTGGGGGGTCCACAGATACGCAGTATTTT. As protein: CASRTAGGSTDTQYF.

The count of this clone is one. The V gene is TRBV9, the J gene TRBJ1-3; perhaps TRBD1 as D (6 bases). This CDR3 has 15 amino acids. With 5 bases removed from V and 7 bases from J, the gap between germline ends came to 19 bases. Germline lookup yields CDR1 SGDLS and CDR2 YYNGEE. The CDR3 DNA reads as TGTGCCAGCAGTGACGAACAGGGCGACGGGAACACCATATATTTT. Translated, it gives CASSDEQGDGNTIYF.

The chain combines TRBV29-1 with TRBJ2-7; 8 nucleotides align to TRBD1. The J segment lost 4 bases and the V segment lost 6 bases, leaving 11 bases of the junction unmatched. Germline CDR1 is SQVTM and CDR2 is ANQGSEA. There are 14 residues in the CDR3. The CDR3 loop reads CSVVGQAISYEQYF. CDR3 bases: TGCAGCGTCGTGGGACAGGCCATAAGTTACGAGCAGTACTTC.

The J gene is TRBJ2-1, the V gene TRBV6-5; possible D gene TRBD2, 6 bases. Germline CDR1 reads MNHEY; CDR2 reads SVGAGI. The CDR3 runs to 16 residues. V shed 0 bases and J shed 11 bases, with 20 bases lying between them. For the CDR3, the DNA is TGTGCCAGCAGTTACTCGATTAGCGGAAGTAGAATGAAGCAGTTCTTC. Translated: CASSYSISGSRMKQFF.

The CDR3: CASGKSGTPYNEQFF. In nucleotides, the CDR3 is TGTGCCAGTGGAAAAAGCGGGACGCCCTACAATGAGCAGTTCTTC. V and J are TRBV9 and TRBJ2-1; 7 nucleotides agree with TRBD2. The J segment lost 2 bases and the V segment lost 8 bases, leaving 10 bases of the junction unmatched. The CDR3 consists of 15 residues. Per the germline V gene, CDR1 is SGDLS and CDR2 is YYNGEE.

As to this clone: The sample contains more than one DNA sequence encoding this CDR3. The V call is TRBV30, the J call TRBJ1-2, with 8 bases lining up with TRBD1. Germline-derived CDR1 and CDR2 are GTSNPN and SVGIG (reference sequence). The length of the CDR3 is 13 residues. V trimming: 2 bases; J trimming: 6 bases; junction bases outside the gene matches: 5. As DNA, the CDR3 is TGTGCCTGGAGTTCCGACAGGGGCCATGGCTACACCTTC. Amino acid sequence: CAWSSDRGHGYTF.

The chain combines TRBV3-1 (or the pseudogene TRBV3-2) with TRBJ1-5; 9 bases agree with TRBD1. The V gene end was trimmed by 4 bases and the J gene end by 7 bases; junction bases not matched to a gene: 5. Germline CDR1 reads LGHDT; CDR2 reads YNNKEL (reference sequence). This CDR3 contains 14 residues. The CDR3 here is CASSLRTGEQPQHF. Here the CDR3 DNA reads TGTGCCAGCAGCCTTAGGACAGGGGAACAGCCCCAGCATTTT.

The rearrangement links TRBV5-4 to TRBJ1-2, with 7 bases matching TRBD1. Trimming removed 2 bases from V and 7 bases from J; junction bases left unmatched: 8. This CDR3 comprises 14 residues. The germline gives CDR1 SGHNT, CDR2 YYREEE (reference sequence). In nucleotides, the CDR3 is TGTGCCAGCAGCTTACAGGGGCGGATGAGTGGCTACACCTTC. Amino acids: CASSLQGRMSGYTF.

This clone appeared a single time. V is TRBV10-3 and J is TRBJ1-1; D is perhaps TRBD1 (5 bases). The length of the CDR3 is 13 residues. Trimming removed 8 bases from V and 1 base from J, with 11 bases in between. Germline V gene lookup returns CDR1 ENHRY and CDR2 SYGVKD. CDR3 in DNA: TGTGCCATCCATCCAGGGCGGAACACTGAAGCTTTCTTT. This gives the protein CAIHPGRNTEAFF.

This clone was found once. The chain joins TRBV18 to TRBJ2-2; the match to TRBD1 covers 8 bases. V dropped 2 bases and J dropped 5; count of bases not matched to a gene: 7. The germline V gene has CDR1 KGHSH and CDR2 LQKENI. This CDR3 has 16 residues. The CDR3, as DNA: TGTGCCAGCTCACCAGCCCAGGGGGCAGAAACCGGGGAGCTGTTTTTT. Protein: CASSPAQGAETGELFF.

In this sample, this clone turned up once. This chain joins TRBV9 and TRBJ2-7; 9 bases are a match to TRBD2. Germline V gene lookup returns CDR1 SGDLS and CDR2 YYNGEE. The CDR3 runs 16 residues. J lost 2 bases, V lost 0 bases, and 6 bases had no gene match. In DNA, the CDR3 is TGTGCCAGCAGCGTAGGGCTAGCGGGGCCCACCTACGAGCAGTACTTC. It codes for CASSVGLAGPTYEQYF.

The chain is built from TRBV6-5 and TRBJ1-1, with D perhaps TRBD1 (6 bases). Per germline, CDR1 MNHEY and CDR2 SVGAGI. V shed 2 bases and J shed 8 bases, with 12 bases lying between them. The length of the CDR3 is 13 residues. The CDR3 sequence is CASSYGKGVEAFF. As DNA, the CDR3 is TGTGCCAGCAGTTACGGCAAGGGGGTCGAAGCTTTCTTT.

Remarks on this clone: A junction boundary mismatches the germline segment, possibly from a read error. The chain has TRBV13 and TRBJ1-5; 7 nucleotides agree with TRBD1. Germline CDR1 PRHDT, CDR2 FYEKMQ (reference sequence). The CDR3 extends over 14 amino acids. CDR3 amino acids: CASSIGQGNQPQHF. The CDR3 DNA reads as TGTGCCAGCAGCATAGGACAGGGCAATCAGCCCCAGCATTTT.

The count of this clone is one. This chain uses TRBV6-5 with TRBJ2-7; D possibly corresponds to TRBD1 (7 bases). The CDR3 extends over 14 amino acids. Trimming stripped 2 bases from V and 4 bases from J, with 12 bases between. Germline V CDR1 and CDR2: MNHEY, SVGAGI. The CDR3 loop is CASSYLQGGYEQYF. The CDR3 nucleotides read TGTGCCAGCAGTTACCTCCAGGGGGGTTACGAGCAGTACTTC.

V gene TRBV29-1 combines with J gene TRBJ1-2; 7 nucleotides align to TRBD1. Germline V gene sequence: CDR1 SQVTM, CDR2 ANQGSEA. CDR3 length equals 13 residues. The junction had 5 bases not matched to a gene; V was cut back by 3 bases and J by 4 bases. The CDR3 loop is CSVDAQGSYGYTF. CDR3 bases: TGCAGCGTTGATGCACAGGGGAGCTATGGCTACACCTTC.

The chain joins TRBV11-2 to TRBJ1-2; the D gene is possibly TRBD1 (6 bases). The CDR3 contains 14 residues. The ends were cut back, 0 bases at V and 8 bases at J, with 13 bases in the middle. Germline V gene lookup returns CDR1 SGHAT and CDR2 FQNNGV. The CDR3 protein is CASSLESGAIGYTF. The CDR3 DNA follows: TGTGCCAGCAGCTTAGAATCAGGGGCGATCGGCTACACCTTC.

The chain joins TRBV11-3 to TRBJ2-7; D uncertain. The CDR3 totals 14 residues. The V end was cut by 4 bases, the J end by 2 bases, with 12 bases between. The germline V gene encodes CDR1 SGHNT and CDR2 YENEEA. The CDR3 DNA sequence: TGTGCCAGCAGCTCCTCTATGAGCGCCTACGAGCAGTACTTC. It is translated as CASSSSMSAYEQYF.